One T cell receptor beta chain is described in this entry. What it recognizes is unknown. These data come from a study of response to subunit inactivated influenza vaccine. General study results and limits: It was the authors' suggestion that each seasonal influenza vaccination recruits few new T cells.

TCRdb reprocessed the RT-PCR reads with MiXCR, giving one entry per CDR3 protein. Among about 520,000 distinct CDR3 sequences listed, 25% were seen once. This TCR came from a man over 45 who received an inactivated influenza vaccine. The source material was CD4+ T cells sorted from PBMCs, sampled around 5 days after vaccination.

The CDR3 nucleotides read TGTGCCAGCAGCCAGGACAGGCTATTAAACAATGAGCAGTTCTTC. The encoded protein is CASSQDRLLNNEQFF. The chain employs TRBV4-2 and TRBJ2-1, with 7 bases lining up with TRBD1. The trim removed 3 bases at V and 5 bases at J, leaving 7 bases unmatched. This CDR3 has 15 residues. Germline CDR1 is LGHNA and CDR2 is YNFKEQ.